The TCR beta chain described here comes from a study of shared clonotypes between healthy human individuals. The V gene lost 2 bases and the J gene lost 1 base, with 12 bases spanning the gap. The CDR3 covers 15 residues. Germline lookup yields CDR1 SGDLS and CDR2 YYNGEE. Naive CD8 populations comprised CD45RO-negative cells positively selected for CCR7, excluding terminally differentiated effector memory CD45RA+ cells. The repertoire was sequenced with immunoSEQ multiplex PCR; TCRdb's copy has only in-frame clones and lacks some. The profile shows about 800,000 clones, 90% to 97% of them singletons.

Sequenced sample: naive CD8+ T cells sorted from blood. The origin of this receptor is a young man in good health. The rearrangement uses TRBV9 and TRBJ1-1, with D possibly being TRBD1 (6 bases). CDR3 nucleotides: TGTGCCAGCAGCGTGGGCGGGACACCGAACACTGAAGCTTTCTTT. Residues: CASSVGGTPNTEAFF. The complete variable domain, with remaining parts taken from reference TRBV9 and TRBJ1-1, reads DSGVTQTPKHLITATGQRVTLRCSPRSGDLSVYWYQQSLDQGLQFLIQYYNGEERAKGNILERFSAQQFPDLHSELNLSSLELGDSALYFCASSVGGTPNTEAFFGQGTRLTVV.